Below, 5 T cell receptor beta chains from the same sample are listed, as sequenced in a study of blood T cell repertoires in COVID-19. Clones were sequenced by immunoSEQ multiplex PCR, and TCRdb holds only the in-frame ones, with some missing. Of more than 140,000 clones in the sample, roughly 88% are singletons; the top ten hold about 1.5%. Sequenced sample: peripheral blood. These receptors originate from a woman aged 60 to 75 with acute or convalescent COVID-19.

This clone came up once. This chain uses TRBV4-1 with TRBJ2-7; 7 positions agree with TRBD2. The trim removed 6 bases at V and 0 bases at J, leaving 2 bases unmatched. Per the germline V gene, CDR1 is MGHRA and CDR2 is YSYEKL. This CDR3 spans 13 amino acids. In DNA, the CDR3 is TGCGCCAGCAGGCGGGGGTTCTCCTACGAGCAGTACTTC. Translating gives CASRRGFSYEQYF.

The chain has TRBV6-2 or TRBV6-3 and TRBJ1-2; D perhaps matches TRBD1 (6 bases). The V end lost 2 bases, the J end lost 8 bases, and 6 bases lay between the germline ends. The CDR3 has 11 amino acids. Germline CDR1 reads MNHEY; CDR2 reads SVGEGT. Here the CDR3 reads CASSYQGGYTF. In DNA form, the CDR3 reads TGTGCCAGCAGTTACCAGGGGGGCTACACCTTC.

The chain links TRBV29-1 to TRBJ1-2, with D hard to call. V was trimmed by 2 bases and J by 4 bases, leaving 8 bases between them. The CDR3 covers 12 residues. Germline V gene lookup returns CDR1 SQVTM and CDR2 ANQGSEA. The CDR3 DNA reads TGCAGCGTTGAAACAGTCCTCTATGGCTACACCTTC. This sequence encodes CSVETVLYGYTF.

The chain couples TRBV19 to TRBJ1-2; possible D gene TRBD1, 5 bases. CDR1 LNHDA and CDR2 SQIVND come from the germline V gene (reference sequence). The CDR3 consists of 12 residues. V dropped 5 bases and J dropped 3 bases, with 7 bases sitting between them. CDR3 protein: CASSWGDYGYTF. The DNA for the CDR3 is TGTGCCAGTAGTTGGGGGGACTATGGCTACACCTTC.

The chain combines TRBV9 with TRBJ2-2; 8 nucleotides line up with TRBD1. The CDR3 has 18 residues. The V gene end was trimmed by 0 bases and the J gene end by 6 bases; junction bases not matched to a gene: 13. Germline V gene lookup returns CDR1 SGDLS and CDR2 YYNGEE. The CDR3 region is CASSVERSAGGDAGELFF. CDR3 nucleotide sequence: TGTGCCAGCAGCGTAGAGCGTTCGGCAGGGGGCGACGCCGGGGAGCTGTTTTTT.